The 8 T cell receptor beta chains below all came from one sample that was sequenced in a study of molecular identifiers for immune sequencing clone quantification. Via MiXCR, TCRdb re-called the PCR reads, giving one row per CDR3 protein. The table lists about 300,000 distinct CDR3 sequences, about 21% of them singletons. The material sequenced was naive CD8+ T cells from blood, with Jurkat cell RNA spiked in. Subset given: FACS-sorted CD8+CD4-CCR7+CD45RA+ naive T cells. Every receptor here comes from a human donor in good health. Some libraries in this study had Jurkat cell RNA spiked in.

This clonotype was picked up many times. This sequence joins TRBV27 and TRBJ2-3; a possible D gene is TRBD2 (6 bases). The CDR3 is 18 residues long. Germline V gene sequence: CDR1 MNHEY, CDR2 SMNVEV (reference sequence). The V and J ends lost 4 bases and 1 base respectively, with 21 bases between them. The CDR3 protein is CASSSVVIPGGGTDTQYF. The CDR3 nucleotides are TGTGCCAGCAGTTCTGTGGTAATTCCAGGCGGGGGCACAGATACGCAGTATTTT.

This chain joins TRBV4-1 and TRBJ2-5; the D is unclear. Trimming shortened V by 1 base and J by 0 bases, and 6 bases separated the two germline ends. The germline V gene encodes CDR1 MGHRA and CDR2 YSYEKL. The CDR3 contains 14 residues. The DNA of the CDR3 is TGCGCCAGCAGCCAAGTTCCAGACCAAGAGACCCAGTACTTC. This gives the protein CASSQVPDQETQYF.

This clonotype was detected ten times or more. V and J are TRBV9 and TRBJ1-1; D perhaps matches TRBD1 (6 bases). Germline CDR1 and CDR2: SGDLS and YYNGEE. The CDR3 has 17 residues. With 0 bases removed from V and 2 bases from J, the gap between germline ends came to 17 bases. This chain's CDR3 is CASSVDSARTANTEAFF. CDR3 coding DNA: TGTGCCAGCAGCGTAGACTCTGCTCGGACAGCTAACACTGAAGCTTTCTTT. Full variable domain (remainder filled in from reference TRBV9 and TRBJ1-1): DSGVTQTPKHLITATGQRVTLRCSPRSGDLSVYWYQQSLDQGLQFLIQYYNGEERAKGNILERFSAQQFPDLHSELNLSSLELGDSALYFCASSVDSARTANTEAFFGQGTRLTVV.

Ten or more counts support this clonotype. The chain links TRBV19 to TRBJ2-5; D unclear. Trimming removed 8 bases from V and 0 bases from J, with 13 bases in between. The CDR3 runs 14 residues. Looked up from germline, CDR1 is LNHDA and CDR2 is SQIVND (reference sequence). CDR3 bases: TGTGCCAGTGGCATGTTTAGGGACCAAGAGACCCAGTACTTC. Translation gives CASGMFRDQETQYF.

This clonotype was observed a few times. The CDR3 loop is CSARGTAHYEQYF. The CDR3 region has the DNA TGCAGTGCTAGAGGGACCGCGCACTACGAGCAGTACTTC. J is TRBJ2-7 and V is TRBV20-1; D is undetermined. The CDR3 is made up of 13 amino acids. The germline V and J ends were trimmed by 1 base and 3 bases, with 10 bases remaining between them. Germline V gene data show CDR1 as DFQATT and CDR2 as SNEGSKA (reference sequence).

In this sample, this clonotype turned up many times. The rearrangement uses TRBV4-1 and TRBJ2-1; D is unclear. CDR3 size: 13 residues. Germline CDR1 reads MGHRA; CDR2 reads YSYEKL. V lost 3 bases and J 5 bases, leaving 8 bases between the germline ends. The CDR3 bases are TGCGCCAGCAGCCATTCTAAAAACAATGAGCAGTTCTTC. It is translated as CASSHSKNNEQFF.

With respect to this clonotype: A read error may explain this, as a much larger clone is one base away. V usage is TRBV28 and J usage is TRBJ1-2, with D unresolved. The CDR3 is 19 residues long. The germline V gene encodes CDR1 MDHEN and CDR2 SYDVKM. V was trimmed by 4 bases and J by 0 bases, leaving 24 bases between them. In DNA, the CDR3 is TGTGCCAGCAGTTCATATGGGCCCCACTTAGAGCCAACTAACTATGGCTACACCTTC. This sequence encodes CASSSYGPHLEPTNYGYTF.

This clonotype has ten or more counts. The genes are TRBV29-1 and TRBJ1-1, with D uncertain. V lost 3 bases, J lost 5 bases, and 19 bases lay in between. This CDR3 contains 15 residues. The germline CDR1 and CDR2 sequences are SQVTM and ANQGSEA. The CDR3 DNA is TGCAGCGTTGACCACATCGGGAGTTTAACAACTGAAGCTTTCTTT. Translation gives CSVDHIGSLTTEAFF.